This T cell receptor (beta chain) emerged from a study of cytomegalovirus exposure and HLA in healthy donors. V shed 3 bases, J shed 8 bases, and the junction held 12 bases outside the gene matches. The CDR3 totals 16 residues. CDR1 ENHRY and CDR2 SYGVKD come from the germline V gene. Profiled with immunoSEQ multiplex PCR; TCRdb holds only in-frame clones, not every one. The sample includes around 94,000 clones, just under 95% of them seen just once. The rearrangement joins TRBV10-3 to TRBJ1-3, with 8 bases matching TRBD1. The sample consisted of PBMCs. This TCR derives from a woman under 30 in good health and CMV-seronegative. The CDR3 region has the DNA TGTGCCATCAGTGACGACAGGGGAGCTCCTTTTGACACCATATATTTT. It encodes CAISDDRGAPFDTIYF.